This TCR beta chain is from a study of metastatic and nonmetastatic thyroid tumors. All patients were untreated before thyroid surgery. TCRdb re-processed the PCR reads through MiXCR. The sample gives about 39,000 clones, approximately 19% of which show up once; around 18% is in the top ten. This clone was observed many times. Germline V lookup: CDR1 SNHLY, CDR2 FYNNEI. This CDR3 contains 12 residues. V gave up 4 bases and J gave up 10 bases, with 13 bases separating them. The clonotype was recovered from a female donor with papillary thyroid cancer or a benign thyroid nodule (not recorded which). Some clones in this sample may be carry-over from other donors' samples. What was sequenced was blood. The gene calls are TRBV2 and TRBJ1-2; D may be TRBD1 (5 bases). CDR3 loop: CASSARAGTYTF. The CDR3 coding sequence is TGTGCCAGCAGTGCGAGAGCAGGGACCTACACCTTC.